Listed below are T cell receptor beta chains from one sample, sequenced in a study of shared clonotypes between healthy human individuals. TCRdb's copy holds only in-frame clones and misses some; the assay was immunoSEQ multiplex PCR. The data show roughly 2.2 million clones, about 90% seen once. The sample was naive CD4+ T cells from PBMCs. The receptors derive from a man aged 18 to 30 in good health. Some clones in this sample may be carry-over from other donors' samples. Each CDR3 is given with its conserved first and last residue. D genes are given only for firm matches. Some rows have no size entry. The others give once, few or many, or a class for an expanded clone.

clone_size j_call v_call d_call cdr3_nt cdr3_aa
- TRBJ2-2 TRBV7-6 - TGTGCCAGGCCTGAGAAAACCGGGGAGCTGTTTTTT CARPEKTGELFF
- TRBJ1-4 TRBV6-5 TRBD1 TGTGCCAGCAGGACCCGACCGGGACAGGGAAAACTGTTTTTT CASRTRPGQGKLFF
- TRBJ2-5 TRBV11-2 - TGTGCCAGCAGCCTTCCTGGGGGCCAAGAGACCCAGTACTTC CASSLPGGQETQYF
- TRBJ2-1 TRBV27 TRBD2 TGTGCCAGCAGTTTCTTGGGACTAGCGGGAGGGTACAATGAGCAGTTCTTC CASSFLGLAGGYNEQFF
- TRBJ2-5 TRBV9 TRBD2 TGTGCCAGCAGCGTAGTTAGCGGGCCTCAAGAGACCCAGTACTTC CASSVVSGPQETQYF
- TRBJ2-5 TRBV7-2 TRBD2 TGTGCCAGCAGCCGGGGACTAGCGGGACAAGAGACCCAGTACTTC CASSRGLAGQETQYF
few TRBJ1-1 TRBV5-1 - TGCGCCAGCAGCCATGGACAGTTTAACACTGAAGCTTTCTTT CASSHGQFNTEAFF
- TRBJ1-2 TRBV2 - TGTGCCAGCAGTGACCGACAGCGGGGCAGCTATGGCTACACCTTC CASSDRQRGSYGYTF
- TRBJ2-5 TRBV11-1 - TGTGCCAGCAGCTGGACCCCGGGACAAGAGTACCAAGAGACCCAGTACTTC CASSWTPGQEYQETQYF
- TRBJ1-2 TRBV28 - TGTGCCAGCCACACCCTCAGACTTACAGAAAACTATGGCTACACCTTC CASHTLRLTENYGYTF
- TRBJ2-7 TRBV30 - TGTGCCTGGAGGCAGGGGAACGAGCAGTACTTC CAWRQGNEQYF
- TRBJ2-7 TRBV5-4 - TGTGCCAGCAGCTTGGCCTTGGACTCCCTAAGCGAGCAGTACTTC CASSLALDSLSEQYF
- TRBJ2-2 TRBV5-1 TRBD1 TGCGCCAGCAGCTTGGCTTGGACAGGGGGAATGTCCGGGGAGCTGTTTTTT CASSLAWTGGMSGELFF
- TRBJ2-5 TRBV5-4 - TGTGCCAGCAGCCGATCTGGGGGACAAGAGACCCAGTACTTC CASSRSGGQETQYF
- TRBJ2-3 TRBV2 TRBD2 TGTGCCAGCAGTGGGAGCGGGGGATGGAGAGCAGATACGCAGTATTTT CASSGSGGWRADTQYF
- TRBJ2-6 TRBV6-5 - TGTGCCAGCAGTTACTCGTGGCAGGATGGCGTCCTGACTTTC CASSYSWQDGVLTF
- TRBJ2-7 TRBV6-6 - TGTGCCAGCTGTCCGGACCTAAGCTCCTACGAGCAGTACTTC CASCPDLSSYEQYF
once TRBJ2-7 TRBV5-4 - TGTGCCAGCAGCTTTTCGGGATACGAGCAGTACTTC CASSFSGYEQYF
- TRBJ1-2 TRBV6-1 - TGTGCCAGCGCGGCTACGGGGGGCGGGGATGGCTACACCTTC CASAATGGGDGYTF
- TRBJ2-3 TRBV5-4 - TGTGCCAGCAGCCCTTTACAGTCAGATACGCAGTATTTT CASSPLQSDTQYF
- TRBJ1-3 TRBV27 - TGTGCCAGCAGGGCGGGCCCTCTCCAGGACACCATATATTTT CASRAGPLQDTIYF
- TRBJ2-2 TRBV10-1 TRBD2 TGCGCCAGCGGGACTAGCGGGGCCCACGGGGAGCTGTTTTTT CASGTSGAHGELFF
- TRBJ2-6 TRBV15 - TGTGCCACCAGCAGAGCTACAGGGACTGGGGCCAACGTCCTGACTTTC CATSRATGTGANVLTF
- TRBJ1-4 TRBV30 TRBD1 TGTGCCTGGAACCCCCACCGGACAGGGGGGATGAGGAAACTGTTTTTT CAWNPHRTGGMRKLFF
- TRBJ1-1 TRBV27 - TGTGCCAGCAGCCTAAGAAGTTTTTTGAACACTGAAGCTTTCTTT CASSLRSFLNTEAFF
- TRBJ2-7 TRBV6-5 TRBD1 TGTGCCAGCTGGGGACAGGGGGCTGACGAGCAGTACTTC CASWGQGADEQYF
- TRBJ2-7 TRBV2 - TGTGCCAGCAGGCTGCAGGTCGAGCAGTACTTC CASRLQVEQYF
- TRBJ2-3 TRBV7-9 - TGTGCCAGCAGCTTACGGACACCTTATAGCACAGATACGCAGTATTTT CASSLRTPYSTDTQYF
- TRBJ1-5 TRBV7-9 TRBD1 TGTGCCAGCAGCTTAGGACAGGGAAGGGGACAGCCCCAGCATTTT CASSLGQGRGQPQHF
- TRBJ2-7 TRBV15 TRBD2 TGTGCCACCAGCAGAGGGACTAGCGGGGCCTCCTACGAGCAGTACTTC CATSRGTSGASYEQYF
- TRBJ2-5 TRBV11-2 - TGTGCCAGCAGCTTAGATTATCCGCGGGGTATGAGGGGAGAGACCCAGTACTTC CASSLDYPRGMRGETQYF
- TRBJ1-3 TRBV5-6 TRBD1 TGTGCCAGCAGCCTACAGGGGGCTGGAAACACCATATATTTT CASSLQGAGNTIYF
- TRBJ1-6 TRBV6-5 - TGTGCCAGCAGCCGGCCGGGATCACCCCTCCACTTT CASSRPGSPLHF
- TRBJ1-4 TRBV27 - TGTGCCAGCAGTCTACTCGGGCCCCTCGGGAGAAGTGAAAAACTGTTTTTT CASSLLGPLGRSEKLFF
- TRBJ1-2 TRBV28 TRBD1 TGTGCCAGCAGTCTACAGGGGGCGATTAACTATGGCTACACCTTC CASSLQGAINYGYTF
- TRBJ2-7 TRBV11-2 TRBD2 TGTGCCAGCAGCTCTTGGGTGACTAGCGGGAGGTACGAGCAGTACTTC CASSSWVTSGRYEQYF
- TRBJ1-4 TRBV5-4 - TGTGCCAGCAGTATGACTCCTGCAACTAATGAAAAACTGTTTTTT CASSMTPATNEKLFF
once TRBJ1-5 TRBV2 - TGTGCCAGCAGTGAAAACCGCAATCAGCCCCAGCATTTT CASSENRNQPQHF
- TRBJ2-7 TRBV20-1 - TGCAGTGCTAGAGATCGCTCCGAGCAGTACTTC CSARDRSEQYF
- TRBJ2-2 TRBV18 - TGTGCCAGCTCACCACCGGGGGGAAGCGGGGAGCTGTTTTTT CASSPPGGSGELFF
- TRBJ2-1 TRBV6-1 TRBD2 TGTGCCAGCATACTAGCGGGAGCCTACAATGAGCAGTTCTTC CASILAGAYNEQFF
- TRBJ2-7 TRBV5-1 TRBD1 TGCGCCAGCAGCTCGCGGACAGGGCAAACCTCCTACGAGCAGTACTTC CASSSRTGQTSYEQYF
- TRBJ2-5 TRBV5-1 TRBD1 TGCGCCAGCAGCTTCCGACAGGGGCCCGAGACCCAGTACTTC CASSFRQGPETQYF
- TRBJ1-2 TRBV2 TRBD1 TGTGCCAGCAGTGAAGAGACAGGGCCGGGGGGCTACACCTTC CASSEETGPGGYTF
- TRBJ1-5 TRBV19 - TGTGCCAGTAGTAAGGGTCGCCCAGGGGTTGGGGGTCAGCCCCAGCATTTT CASSKGRPGVGGQPQHF
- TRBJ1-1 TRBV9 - TGTGCCAGCAGCGTAGTAAGGGGGACTGAAGCTTTCTTT CASSVVRGTEAFF
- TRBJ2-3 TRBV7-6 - TGTGCCAGCAGCCAAGCAGGGTATCCCACAGATACGCAGTATTTT CASSQAGYPTDTQYF
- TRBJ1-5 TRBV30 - TGTGCCTGGAGCTCGGTGGGGGGGGGTAATAGCAATCAGCCCCAGCATTTT CAWSSVGGGNSNQPQHF
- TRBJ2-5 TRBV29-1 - TGCAGCGTACAGAAAGAGACCCAGTACTTC CSVQKETQYF
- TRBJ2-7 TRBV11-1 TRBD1 TGTGCCAGCAGCTCACCTCGGACAGGGACCTACGAGCAGTACTTC CASSSPRTGTYEQYF
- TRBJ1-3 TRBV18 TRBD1 TGTGCCAGCTCACCGGGACAGTCTTTCTCTGGAAACACCATATATTTT CASSPGQSFSGNTIYF
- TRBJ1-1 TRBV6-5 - TGTGCCAGCAGTTACTCAGGGGGGGGAAACACTGAAGCTTTCTTT CASSYSGGGNTEAFF